The 18 T cell receptor beta chains below all came from one sample that was sequenced in a study of identical twins. TCRdb analysed the 5' RACE reads with MiXCR anew, one entry per CDR3 protein. The sample carries about 890,000 distinct CDR3 sequences, approximately 13% recorded once. These data were also filed under a second study, of yellow fever vaccine responses in identical twins.

The specimen was PBMCs. The receptor set was obtained from a woman aged 18-30 years in good health.

This clonotype came up many times. This chain connects TRBV5-1 to TRBJ2-3; TRBD2 matches at 11 bases. The V and J ends lost 2 bases and 0 bases, in that order; junction bases with no gene match: 2. CDR1 is SGHRS and CDR2 is YFSETQ in the germline V gene. The CDR3 runs to 16 residues. CDR3 sequence: CASSFRTSGSTDTQYF. DNA of the CDR3: TGCGCCAGCAGCTTCCGGACTAGCGGGAGCACAGATACGCAGTATTTT.

This clonotype was seen more than once but under ten times. The chain has TRBV28 and TRBJ1-2, with TRBD1 matching 7 bases. Per the germline V gene, CDR1 is MDHEN and CDR2 is SYDVKM. The junction had 4 bases not matched to a gene; V was cut back by 2 bases and J by 1 base. The CDR3 runs to 15 residues. In nucleotides, the CDR3 is TGTGCCAGCAGTTTAACAGGGGAGCTTAACTATGGCTACACCTTC. This gives the protein CASSLTGELNYGYTF.

This clonotype was seen once. The chain employs TRBV11-3 and TRBJ1-1; unclear D gene. Looked up from germline, CDR1 is SGHNT and CDR2 is YENEEA. Trimming removed 4 bases at V and 5 bases at J, with 11 bases between. The CDR3 contains 13 residues. CDR3 amino acids: CASSSFGRTEAFF. CDR3 in DNA: TGTGCCAGCAGCTCGTTCGGTCGGACTGAAGCTTTCTTT.

Ten or more counts support this clonotype. The chain employs TRBV20-1 and TRBJ2-3; 7 bases agree with TRBD2. Losses at the gene ends were 3 bases for V and 7 bases for J; bases not matched to a gene: 10. Germline lookup yields CDR1 DFQATT and CDR2 SNEGSKA (reference sequence). The length of the CDR3 is 14 residues. CDR3 coding DNA: TGCAGTGCTAGGGAGGGCGGGGGTTGGAATACGCAGTATTTT. Translation gives CSAREGGGWNTQYF.

The chain combines TRBV24-1 with TRBJ2-5, with D hard to call. CDR3 length equals 15 residues. Germline values: CDR1 KGHDR, CDR2 SFDVKD. V was shortened by 2 bases and J by 4 bases, with 13 bases between the two germline ends. Here the CDR3 reads CATSDYAQLVETQYF. The CDR3 DNA sequence: TGTGCCACCAGTGATTATGCCCAGTTGGTAGAGACCCAGTACTTC.

In this sample, this clonotype turned up a few times. The J gene is TRBJ1-5, the V gene TRBV21-1. TRBV21-1 is listed as a pseudogene. This CDR3 has 16 residues. The CDR3 DNA follows: TGTGCCAGCAGCAAAGTTGGGGAAGTTAGCAATCAGCCCCAGCATTTT. This codes for CASSKVGEVSNQPQHF.

This clonotype has more than one count but fewer than ten. The chain carries TRBV28 and TRBJ2-1, with D perhaps assigned TRBD1 or TRBD2 (5 bases each). CDR1 is MDHEN, CDR2 SYDVKM, per germline. CDR3 length: 17 residues. The V end lost 6 bases, the J end lost 3 bases, and 21 bases lay between the germline ends. CDR3 coding DNA: TGTGCCAGCAGGACCACCTCGGGACCCCCGGGCTACAATGAGCAGTTCTTC. This translates into CASRTTSGPPGYNEQFF.

This clonotype was recorded a few times. The V and J genes are TRBV20-1 and TRBJ2-2, with no clear D. Germline lookup yields CDR1 DFQATT and CDR2 SNEGSKA (reference sequence). The V and J ends lost 4 bases and 0 bases respectively, with 21 bases between them. The CDR3 runs 18 residues. In DNA, the CDR3 is TGCAGTGCTATGGAAGTCCAGAAAATTTTCGCGAACACCGGGGAGCTGTTTTTT. Encoded protein: CSAMEVQKIFANTGELFF.

In its sample, this clonotype was seen many times. The chain recombines TRBV11-2 with TRBJ2-7; 7 bases agree with TRBD1. The CDR3 extends over 13 amino acids. CDR1 is SGHAT, CDR2 FQNNGV, per germline. V dropped 5 bases and J dropped 3; count of bases not matched to a gene: 4. The CDR3 DNA follows: TGTGCCAGCAGCCACCCAGGGGGCTACGAGCAGTACGTC. Amino acid sequence: CASSHPGGYEQYV.

This sequence joins TRBV12-3 or TRBV12-4 and TRBJ2-7; 7 bases line up with TRBD2. The CDR3 spans 17 residues. Trimming at V came to 4 bases and at J to 6 bases, leaving 18 bases not matched to a gene. CDR3 coding DNA: TGTGCCAGCAGTTCCCAGCGCGGGAGCCCCCTCGGTGGCGAGCAGTACTTC. Protein sequence: CASSSQRGSPLGGEQYF.

This clonotype was detected a few times. V usage is TRBV29-1 and J usage is TRBJ2-7; 7 bases agree with TRBD2. Per the germline V gene, CDR1 is SQVTM and CDR2 is ANQGSEA. The CDR3 covers 13 residues. The CDR3 region is CSVYSGWFYEQYF. CDR3 sequence (DNA): TGCAGTGTTTATAGCGGGTGGTTCTACGAGCAGTACTTC.

This chain joins TRBV19 and TRBJ2-1; D unclear. The V and J ends lost 6 bases and 11 bases respectively, with 20 bases between them. The CDR3 runs to 14 residues. Looked up from germline, CDR1 is LNHDA and CDR2 is SQIVND (reference sequence). The CDR3 bases are TGTGCCAGTAGACCGACACCCTCGACTCCTCAGCAGTTCTTC. It yields the protein CASRPTPSTPQQFF.

This clonotype has only a few counts. This rearrangement joins TRBV20-1 to TRBJ2-7; 11 nucleotides align to TRBD2. Germline trimming cut 5 bases from V and 2 bases from J; bases unmatched to any gene: 5. The CDR3 spans 14 residues. Germline V gives CDR1 DFQATT, CDR2 SNEGSKA (reference sequence). The CDR3 loop is CSAGGLAETYEQYF. The CDR3 coding sequence is TGCAGTGCTGGGGGACTAGCGGAAACCTACGAGCAGTACTTC.

This clonotype was seen repeatedly, ten times or more. J is TRBJ1-4 and V is TRBV12-3 or TRBV12-4; possibly TRBD1 for D (6 bases). Trimming took 10 bases from V and 6 from J, leaving 9 bases between them. The length of the CDR3 is 11 residues. The CDR3, as DNA: TGTGCCACACAGGGTTATGAAAAACTGTTTTTT. It encodes CATQGYEKLFF.

This clonotype was counted ten times or more. The chain has TRBV5-1 and TRBJ1-1, with 11 nucleotides matching TRBD1. The germline V gene encodes CDR1 SGHRS and CDR2 YFSETQ. This CDR3 is 15 amino acids long. Losses at the gene ends were 5 bases for V and 4 bases for J; bases not matched to a gene: 7. The CDR3 coding sequence is TGCGCCAGCAGTGGACAGGGGGCAATCGTCACTGAAGCTTTCTTT. This gives the protein CASSGQGAIVTEAFF.

This clonotype has a count of ten or more. The chain links TRBV12-3 or TRBV12-4 to TRBJ1-5; D is perhaps TRBD1 (5 bases). CDR3 length: 14 amino acids. Trimming stripped 4 bases from V and 1 base from J, with 8 bases between. The CDR3: CASSYEGSNQPQHF. For the CDR3, the DNA is TGTGCCAGCAGTTACGAGGGGAGCAATCAGCCCCAGCATTTT.

The rearrangement links TRBV3-1 to TRBJ1-3; unclear D gene. Germline-derived CDR1 and CDR2 are LGHDT and YNNKEL (reference sequence). The CDR3 has 14 residues. V lost 3 bases to trimming and J lost 0 bases, with 6 bases between them. In DNA, the CDR3 is TGTGCCAGCAGCCAGGGAAACTCTGGAAACACCATATATTTT. It encodes CASSQGNSGNTIYF.

V is TRBV5-5 and J is TRBJ1-1; D remains ambiguous. The V end lost 1 base, the J end lost 6 bases, and 7 bases lay between the germline ends. CDR3 length: 12 amino acids. Per the germline V gene, CDR1 is SGHKS and CDR2 is YYEKEE (reference sequence). CDR3 nucleotides: TGTGCCAGCAGCTTGTACACAGCTGAAGCTTTCTTT. It is translated as CASSLYTAEAFF.